The rows below give T cell receptor beta chains drawn from one sample of a study of cytomegalovirus exposure and HLA in healthy donors. Here immunoSEQ multiplex PCR was the method, and the copy in TCRdb shows in-frame clones only, minus some. Reported are 60,000 to 80,000 clones; the ten largest clones contain approximately 0.81%. Sequencing used PBMCs. Source of these receptors: a boy younger than 18 in good health and CMV-seronegative. Each CDR3 is given with its conserved first and last residue. D genes are given only for firm matches.

cdr3_nt cdr3_aa j_call d_call v_call
TGTGCCTGGAGTGTACAGGGGCCCTTCCTCTATGGCTACACCTTC CAWSVQGPFLYGYTF TRBJ1-2 TRBD1 TRBV30
TGTGCCAGCAGCTTACTGTTGGGCCAGGGAGGGGTCTACGAGCAGTACTTC CASSLLLGQGGVYEQYF TRBJ2-7 TRBD2 TRBV11-2
TGTGCCAGCAATGTGGGCGAGACCGGGGAGCTGTTTTTT CASNVGETGELFF TRBJ2-2 - TRBV2
TGCGCCAGCGCGGCGGCGGGAGTCTACGAGCAGTACTTC CASAAAGVYEQYF TRBJ2-7 TRBD2 TRBV5-1
TGTGCCAGCAGCGCGGACGGGAGAGTAGGCGAAAAACTGTTTTTT CASSADGRVGEKLFF TRBJ1-4 - TRBV2
TGTGCCTGGAGCGCGGGACAGGGAACAAGCACAGATACGCAGTATTTT CAWSAGQGTSTDTQYF TRBJ2-3 TRBD1 TRBV30
TGTGCCAGCAAAGTCAGGGAGGACACTGAAGCTTTCTTT CASKVREDTEAFF TRBJ1-1 - TRBV6-1
TGTGCCACCAGCAGCAGGACAGGTTTCCCGGGAGGCTACACCTTC CATSSRTGFPGGYTF TRBJ1-2 TRBD1 TRBV15
TGTGCCTGGAGTGTACACAGCGGTGAGCAGTTCTTC CAWSVHSGEQFF TRBJ2-1 - TRBV30
TGCGCCAGCAGCTCACAGGGGAAATCATCCTACGAGCAGTACTTC CASSSQGKSSYEQYF TRBJ2-7 TRBD1 TRBV5-1
TGTGCCAGCACCCTTAGACAGGGTCCCTACGAGCAGTACTTC CASTLRQGPYEQYF TRBJ2-7 TRBD1 TRBV6-1
TGTGCCAGCACCCCGGGAGGCCTAGCGAACACCGGGGAGCTGTTTTTT CASTPGGLANTGELFF TRBJ2-2 TRBD2 TRBV28
TGTGCCAGCAGTGAGGGGAGGACAGGGGAGGTTTTT CASSEGRTGEVF TRBJ1-4 TRBD1 TRBV6-1
TGTGCCAGCGCCGGAGACCTTAGAGCCTACGAGCAGTACTTC CASAGDLRAYEQYF TRBJ2-7 - TRBV6-5
TGTGCCAGCAGCCCCCTAGAAGGGGCGAATTCACCCCTCCACTTT CASSPLEGANSPLHF TRBJ1-6 - TRBV7-9
TGTGCCAGCAGTCGTTCGGTCCAAGAGACCCAGTACTTC CASSRSVQETQYF TRBJ2-5 - TRBV6-5
TGCGCCAGCAGCTCGGTCTTCGAGACTGACTCCTACGAGCAGTACTTC CASSSVFETDSYEQYF TRBJ2-7 - TRBV5-1
TGTGCCAGTAGTGCTACAGGGGCAAACGGCTACACCTTC CASSATGANGYTF TRBJ1-2 TRBD1 TRBV19
TGTGCCAGCAGCTTCGGTTTTGCGGGGGGGGATAGGGAGACCCAGTACTTC CASSFGFAGGDRETQYF TRBJ2-5 TRBD2 TRBV7-2
TGCGCCAGCAGCTTGACAGATAAAGGAGGCTACACCTTC CASSLTDKGGYTF TRBJ1-2 - TRBV5-1
TGTGCCAGCAGGTCCGGGACAGGGGGCTTAGAAGCTTTCTTT CASRSGTGGLEAFF TRBJ1-1 TRBD1 TRBV2
TGTGCCAGCAGTATTGGAACTAGAGGACAGAGTGAAGCTTTCTTT CASSIGTRGQSEAFF TRBJ1-1 - TRBV6-5
TGCGCCAGCAGCCAAGAGGCGCCGGGCGGGGGGACCCAGTACTTC CASSQEAPGGGTQYF TRBJ2-5 TRBD2 TRBV4-1
TGCGCCAGCAGCCATACCCTAGCGGGAGAAGAGACCCAGTACTTC CASSHTLAGEETQYF TRBJ2-5 TRBD2 TRBV4-3
TGTGCCTGGAGTGTCCGCTGGGGCACAGATAAGCAGTATTTT CAWSVRWGTDKQYF TRBJ2-3 - TRBV30
TGTGCCAGCAGCTGGGGACTGGACGGGCCAGGCTACACCTTC CASSWGLDGPGYTF TRBJ1-2 - TRBV5-4
TGTGCCAGCAGCCCCCGGACAGGGAGGGAGGAGACCCAGTACTTC CASSPRTGREETQYF TRBJ2-5 - TRBV11-3
TGTGCCAGCAGCGGTCGGACTAGCGGCACAGATACGCAGTATTTT CASSGRTSGTDTQYF TRBJ2-3 TRBD2 TRBV9
TGTGCCAGCAGCTCGCTTACTAGTCCAGATACGCAGTATTTT CASSSLTSPDTQYF TRBJ2-3 - TRBV7-9
TGTGCTAGACGCTCGGGGGAGGCTGAAGCTTTCTTT CARRSGEAEAFF TRBJ1-1 - TRBV12-5
TGTGCCAGCAGCGCCAGACAGGGGGCGAGCGGGGAGCTGTTTTTT CASSARQGASGELFF TRBJ2-2 TRBD1 TRBV9
TGTGCCAGCAGTCCGGGACAGGGTAAATCTGGAAACACCATATATTTT CASSPGQGKSGNTIYF TRBJ1-3 TRBD1 TRBV7-8
TGTGCCAGCAGCAGCGGGAGATTGACAGATACGCAGTATTTT CASSSGRLTDTQYF TRBJ2-3 TRBD2 TRBV6-5
TGTGCCAGCAGTTACTCAGACAGCAGCGCCTACGAGCAGTACTTC CASSYSDSSAYEQYF TRBJ2-7 - TRBV6-6
TGCGCCAGCAGCCTACTAGCGGGAGGGCCGGTCGGCGAGCAGTACTTC CASSLLAGGPVGEQYF TRBJ2-7 TRBD2 TRBV5-1
TGTGCCAGCTCACCACCGGGGACTATCCACAATGAGCAGTTCTTC CASSPPGTIHNEQFF TRBJ2-1 TRBD2 TRBV18
TGCGCCAGCAGCTCTAGACAGGGGAGCACTGAAGCTTTCTTT CASSSRQGSTEAFF TRBJ1-1 TRBD1 TRBV5-1
TGTGCCAGCAGCCCCACCGGAGCGGATACGCAGTATTTT CASSPTGADTQYF TRBJ2-3 - TRBV7-9
TGTGCCAGCAGTGAACGATGGGACAGCGAAAAACTGTTTTTT CASSERWDSEKLFF TRBJ1-4 TRBD1 TRBV25-1
TGCGCCAGCAGCTTGGGGGGGGTCAGCACTGAAGCTTTCTTT CASSLGGVSTEAFF TRBJ1-1 - TRBV5-1
TGCGCCAGCAGCCGGGACAAAAGCTACGAGCAGTACTTC CASSRDKSYEQYF TRBJ2-7 - TRBV5-1
TGTGCCATCAGGAGCACCGGGACTAGCTCCTACGAGCAGTACTTC CAIRSTGTSSYEQYF TRBJ2-7 TRBD2 TRBV10-3
TGTGCCAGCAGCCAGACAGGGCCCTTCTATGGCTACACCTTC CASSQTGPFYGYTF TRBJ1-2 TRBD1 TRBV27
TGTGCCAGTAGTAAAGCATTACAGGGACCCGAGGGGGAAAAACTGTTTTTT CASSKALQGPEGEKLFF TRBJ1-4 - TRBV19
TGCGCCAGCAGCCAAGACTGGGCCAGAGACACTGAAGCTTTCTTT CASSQDWARDTEAFF TRBJ1-1 - TRBV4-1
TGTGCCAGCAGCCAACAAATAGCGGTCCCCACCGGGGAGCTGTTTTTT CASSQQIAVPTGELFF TRBJ2-2 - TRBV4-2
TGTGCCAGCAGCTTGGTACAGTCAAACACTGAAGCTTTCTTT CASSLVQSNTEAFF TRBJ1-1 - TRBV5-4
TGTGCCAGCAGCACCCGACAGGGTTGGAATTCACCCCTCCACTTT CASSTRQGWNSPLHF TRBJ1-6 TRBD1 TRBV11-2
TGTGCCAGCCTAGGGAGGGAGGGCGGCTACACCTTC CASLGREGGYTF TRBJ1-2 - TRBV25-1